Listed below are T cell receptor beta chains from one sample, sequenced in a study of cytomegalovirus exposure and HLA in healthy donors. Sequenced by immunoSEQ multiplex PCR; TCRdb stores in-frame clones only, minus some. The sample includes 65,000 to 90,000 clones, 79% of them seen just once. The source material was PBMCs. The receptors come from a man aged 25-40 years in good health and CMV-seronegative. Both conserved end residues are part of each CDR3. The order of the fields is clone size, D gene, V gene, J gene, CDR3 protein, CDR3 DNA. A D gene is named only where the DNA matches it firmly. Clone size is not always given. Where it is, it says once, few, many or a class for expanded clones.

>NA|TRBD2|TRBV9|TRBJ2-1
CASSVFGLAGWDEQFF
TGTGCCAGCAGCGTTTTCGGACTAGCCGGGTGGGATGAGCAGTTCTTC
>NA|NA|TRBV29-1|TRBJ2-2
CSVEHRGLFF
TGCAGCGTAGAACACCGGGGGCTGTTTTTT
>NA|NA|TRBV9|TRBJ2-1
CASSESAGSNEQFF
TGTGCCAGCAGTGAGAGTGCCGGGAGCAATGAGCAGTTCTTC
>NA|TRBD2|TRBV9|TRBJ2-5
CASSVGEGLGLETQYF
TGTGCCAGCAGCGTAGGGGAGGGCCTGGGCCTAGAGACCCAGTACTTC
>NA|NA|TRBV11-3|TRBJ2-3
CASSSGRGSDTQYF
TGTGCCAGCAGTTCCGGGAGAGGATCAGATACGCAGTATTTT
>NA|NA|TRBV6-1|TRBJ1-2
CASSVHRDKPHGYTF
TGTGCCAGCAGTGTCCACCGGGACAAACCCCATGGCTACACCTTC
>NA|NA|TRBV27|TRBJ1-1
CASRLDSYTEAFF
TGTGCCAGCAGGCTCGACAGCTACACTGAAGCTTTCTTT
>NA|NA|TRBV11-3|TRBJ2-7
CASSLGAGSSYEQYF
TGTGCCAGCAGCTTAGGGGCGGGGAGCTCCTACGAGCAGTACTTC
>NA|NA|TRBV2|TRBJ1-2
CASSEEVSGGYTF
TGTGCCAGCAGTGAAGAGGTTTCGGGAGGCTACACCTTC
>NA|TRBD1|TRBV18|TRBJ1-5
CASSRTGGNQPQHF
TGTGCCAGCTCACGTACAGGGGGCAATCAGCCCCAGCATTTT
>NA|NA|TRBV29-1|TRBJ2-7
CSVTPDSSFGEQYF
TGCAGCGTTACCCCCGACAGCTCTTTTGGCGAGCAGTACTTC
>NA|TRBD2|TRBV29-1|TRBJ2-1
CSVGPSRGEIIF
TGCAGCGTTGGCCCCTCGCGGGGGGAAATAATCTTC
>NA|NA|TRBV9|TRBJ1-5
CASSLAETPDQPQHF
TGTGCCAGCAGCCTAGCAGAGACACCAGATCAGCCCCAGCATTTT
>NA|TRBD1|TRBV6-4|TRBJ1-1
CASRGEGAAFF
TGTGCCAGCAGGGGAGAGGGGGCTGCTTTCTTT
>once|TRBD1|TRBV5-4|TRBJ2-5
CASSPLPGGRAQYF
TGTGCCAGCAGCCCCCTCCCAGGGGGCAGGGCCCAGTACTTC
>NA|TRBD1|TRBV5-6|TRBJ2-4
CASSLRQGADIQYF
TGTGCCAGCAGCCTCCGACAGGGGGCGGACATTCAGTACTTC
>NA|TRBD1|TRBV30|TRBJ1-2
CAWSPDTGVYYGYTF
TGTGCCTGGAGCCCTGACACAGGGGTTTACTATGGCTACACCTTC
>NA|TRBD1|TRBV5-6|TRBJ2-7
CASSPGTGGEQYF
TGTGCCAGCAGCCCCGGGACAGGGGGCGAGCAGTACTTC
>NA|NA|TRBV19|TRBJ1-3
CASSITVNGNTIYF
TGTGCCAGTAGTATAACAGTGAATGGAAACACCATATATTTT
>few|TRBD1|TRBV19|TRBJ1-4
CASRDRPGEGEKLFF
TGTGCCAGCAGGGACAGGCCCGGAGAGGGGGAAAAACTGTTTTTT
>once|NA|TRBV30|TRBJ2-3
CAWSLGADTQYF
TGTGCCTGGAGTCTGGGAGCAGATACGCAGTATTTT
>NA|TRBD1|TRBV28|TRBJ1-4
CASGTGGGRTNEKLFF
TGTGCCAGCGGGACAGGGGGCGGTAGGACTAATGAAAAACTGTTTTTT
>NA|NA|TRBV7-2|TRBJ2-2
CASSLGLNTGELFF
TGTGCCAGCAGCTTAGGACTTAACACCGGGGAGCTGTTTTTT
>once|TRBD1|TRBV19|TRBJ2-3
CASSPDRGADTQYF
TGTGCCAGTAGTCCTGACAGGGGTGCAGATACGCAGTATTTT
>NA|NA|TRBV2|TRBJ2-7
CASSVRSGAYEQYF
TGTGCCAGCAGTGTTCGGAGCGGAGCCTACGAGCAGTACTTC
>NA|TRBD2|TRBV15|TRBJ2-7
CATSRLTSGSFYEQYF
TGTGCCACCAGCCGCTTGACTAGCGGGAGTTTCTACGAGCAGTACTTC
>NA|TRBD2|TRBV10-3|TRBJ2-7
CAIRSSGGAYEQYF
TGTGCCATCAGAAGTAGCGGGGGGGCTTACGAGCAGTACTTC
>NA|TRBD2|TRBV2|TRBJ2-7
CATGGQWAFGEQYF
TGTGCCACGGGGGGGCAGTGGGCTTTCGGCGAGCAGTACTTC
>NA|NA|TRBV7-8|TRBJ2-1
CASSLGSQTYNEQFF
TGTGCCAGCAGCTTAGGCTCTCAGACCTACAATGAGCAGTTCTTC
>NA|NA|TRBV4-1|TRBJ2-1
CASSPEGGYEQFF
TGCGCCAGCAGCCCCGAAGGCGGGTATGAGCAGTTCTTC
>NA|TRBD1|TRBV19|TRBJ1-2
CASRPITGTANYGYTF
TGTGCCAGTCGGCCCATTACCGGGACAGCCAACTATGGCTACACCTTC
>NA|NA|TRBV7-2|TRBJ2-7
CASSLAGTPTYEQYF
TGTGCCAGCAGCTTAGCCGGGACTCCAACTTACGAGCAGTACTTC
>NA|TRBD2|TRBV6-4|TRBJ2-2
CASRAGANTGELFF
TGTGCCAGTCGAGCGGGGGCGAACACCGGGGAGCTGTTTTTT
>NA|NA|TRBV14|TRBJ2-5
CASSQESETQYF
TGTGCCAGCAGCCAAGAATCGGAGACCCAGTACTTC
>NA|NA|TRBV6-5|TRBJ2-7
CASSYDRKNSYEQYF
TGTGCCAGCAGTTATGACAGAAAAAACTCCTACGAGCAGTACTTC
>NA|TRBD1|TRBV29-1|TRBJ1-2
CSVDARRQGVGYTF
TGCAGCGTTGACGCGCGTCGCCAGGGGGTGGGCTACACCTTC
>once|NA|TRBV4-1|TRBJ1-2
CASSHMGADGYTF
TGCGCCAGCAGCCACATGGGGGCGGACGGCTACACCTTC
>NA|NA|TRBV27|TRBJ1-3
CASSLSTGNTIYF
TGTGCCAGCAGTTTATCTACTGGAAACACCATATATTTT
>NA|TRBD2|TRBV28|TRBJ2-7
CASSLFPRLAGPYEQYF
TGTGCCAGCAGTTTATTCCCGAGACTAGCGGGTCCCTACGAGCAGTACTTC
>NA|NA|TRBV14|TRBJ2-7
CASSQEASPLGWQYF
TGTGCCAGCAGCCAAGAAGCTTCTCCTCTCGGTTGGCAGTACTTC
>NA|TRBD1|TRBV7-9|TRBJ1-4
CASRQGGKGEKLFF
TGTGCCAGCAGACAAGGGGGCAAGGGTGAAAAACTGTTTTTT
>NA|TRBD2|TRBV6-1|TRBJ2-2
CASKVSGRNTGELFF
TGTGCCAGCAAAGTAAGCGGGAGGAACACCGGGGAGCTGTTTTTT
>NA|NA|TRBV7-2|TRBJ2-3
CASSFPPRRGRTDTQYF
TGTGCCAGCAGCTTTCCGCCAAGGCGGGGCCGCACAGATACGCAGTATTTT
>NA|NA|TRBV29-1|TRBJ2-3
CSVTTDTQYF
TGCAGCGTTACTACAGATACGCAGTATTTT
>NA|TRBD1|TRBV7-9|TRBJ2-3
CASSPPTGTVSTDTQYF
TGTGCCAGCAGCCCACCAACCGGGACAGTAAGCACAGATACGCAGTATTTT
>NA|NA|TRBV6-4|TRBJ1-1
CASSEQENTEAFF
TGTGCCAGCAGTGAACAGGAGAACACTGAAGCTTTCTTT
>NA|TRBD2|TRBV7-2|TRBJ2-7
CASSWGLAGAYEQYF
TGTGCCAGCAGCTGGGGACTAGCGGGGGCTTACGAGCAGTACTTC
>NA|NA|TRBV4-3|TRBJ2-7
CASSQDRSYEQYF
TGCGCCAGCAGCCAAGACAGATCCTACGAGCAGTACTTC
>NA|NA|TRBV6-5|TRBJ1-2
CAREGVGYTF
TGTGCCAGGGAGGGAGTAGGCTACACCTTC
>NA|NA|TRBV4-2|TRBJ2-5
CASSPSGQETQYF
TGTGCCAGCAGCCCCAGCGGGCAAGAGACCCAGTACTTC
>NA|NA|TRBV7-8|TRBJ1-1
CASSLGARERGTEAFF
TGTGCCAGCAGCTTAGGAGCAAGGGAAAGGGGCACTGAAGCTTTCTTT
>NA|NA|TRBV10-1|TRBJ2-1
CASKKNGLTAYNEQFF
TGCGCCAGCAAGAAAAACGGACTCACAGCCTACAATGAGCAGTTCTTC
>few|TRBD1|TRBV5-1|TRBJ1-4
CASSLDPGQPNEKLFF
TGCGCCAGCAGCTTAGATCCGGGACAGCCTAATGAAAAACTGTTTTTT
>few|TRBD1|TRBV7-3|TRBJ2-7
CASSDQTGANEQYF
TGTGCCAGCAGCGATCAAACAGGGGCGAACGAGCAGTACTTC
>NA|TRBD2|TRBV7-9|TRBJ2-1
CASSRLAGAPNEQFF
TGTGCCAGCAGTAGACTAGCGGGAGCCCCCAATGAGCAGTTCTTC
>NA|TRBD1|TRBV6-4|TRBJ2-3
CASSEGQGAHTDTQYF
TGTGCCAGCAGTGAGGGGCAGGGGGCACACACAGATACGCAGTATTTT